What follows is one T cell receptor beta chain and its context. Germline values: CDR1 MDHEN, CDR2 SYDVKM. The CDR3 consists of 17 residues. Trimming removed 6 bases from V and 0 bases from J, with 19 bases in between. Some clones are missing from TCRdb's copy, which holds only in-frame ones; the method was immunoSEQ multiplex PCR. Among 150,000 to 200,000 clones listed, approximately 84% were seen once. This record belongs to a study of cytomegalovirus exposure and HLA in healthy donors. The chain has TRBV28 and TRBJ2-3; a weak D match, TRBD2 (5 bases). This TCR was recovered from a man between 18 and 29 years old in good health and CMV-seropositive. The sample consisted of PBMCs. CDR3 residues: CASSPEPGILSTDTQYF. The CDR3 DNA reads TGTGCCAGCAGCCCCGAACCGGGAATTCTCAGCACAGATACGCAGTATTTT.